This T cell receptor beta chain was profiled in a study of blood T cell repertoires in COVID-19. The repertoire was sequenced with immunoSEQ multiplex PCR; TCRdb's copy has only in-frame clones and lacks some. This table has roughly 90,000 clones, 90% appearing once. V was clipped by 3 bases and J by 8 bases, with 22 bases between them. This CDR3 region has 16 residues. Germline-derived CDR1 and CDR2 are SGHTA and FQGNSA. The origin of this receptor is a human donor with active COVID-19. The donor label of this sample is uncertain. This rearrangement joins TRBV7-2 to TRBJ1-2; maybe TRBD1 (6 bases). The sequenced sample was peripheral blood. Written as DNA, the CDR3 is TGTGCCAGCAGCTTTCCCAATGACAGGTTGTTCGGAGGCTACACCTTC. Protein product: CASSFPNDRLFGGYTF.